This T cell receptor (beta chain) stems from a study of cytomegalovirus exposure and HLA in healthy donors. The wider study: Unique TCRs numbering around 80 million, obtained from HLA-typed donors, made up an early data release. Study results and limitations: In a later analysis, at a false discovery rate of 0.05, roughly 16,000 TCR beta sequences matched HLA alleles.

PCR used 60 Vbeta primers and 13 Jbeta primers. Sequencing was performed with immunoSEQ multiplex PCR; in TCRdb, only in-frame clones are kept and a portion is missing. The table lists more than 90,000 clones, 78% of them singletons. V lost 2 bases, J lost 2 bases, and 14 bases lay in between. This CDR3 is built from 15 residues. The germline CDR1 and CDR2 sequences are SGHRS and YFSETQ. Worth noting for this clone: Its antigen is still unknown.

The V gene is TRBV5-1, the J gene TRBJ2-7; D is unclear. This clonotype was sampled from a woman in her thirties or forties in good health and CMV-seropositive. What was sequenced was PBMCs. CDR3 bases: TGCGCCAGCAGCTTAGACGAAGCGCGAACCTACGAGCAGTACTTC. As protein: CASSLDEARTYEQYF.